The 25 T cell receptor beta chains below all came from one sample that was sequenced in a study of blood T cell repertoires in COVID-19. Assay used: immunoSEQ multiplex PCR; TCRdb lists only in-frame clones, some missing. The sample lists a few hundred thousand clones; roughly nine tenths were seen once. The specimen sequenced was PBMCs or T cells enriched from blood (not recorded which). These receptors were collected from a young man who had recovered from COVID-19.

This sequence joins TRBV29-1 and TRBJ2-7; perhaps TRBD2 as D (6 bases). V lost 4 bases and J lost 7, with 11 bases in between. CDR1 is SQVTM, CDR2 ANQGSEA, per germline. The CDR3 spans 11 residues. The CDR3 DNA reads as TGCAGCGTTGGGGGGGTTCGGGAGCAGTACTTC. Protein product: CSVGGVREQYF.

V and J are TRBV27 and TRBJ2-7; tentative D call: TRBD2 (6 bases). In germline, CDR1 is MNHEY, CDR2 SMNVEV (reference sequence). This CDR3 spans 16 amino acids. V gave up 5 bases and J gave up 1 base, with 18 bases separating them. Here the CDR3 reads CASSRAWDSGSYEQYF. CDR3 bases: TGTGCCAGCAGTAGAGCCTGGGACTCCGGTTCCTACGAGCAGTACTTC.

This chain connects TRBV12-3 or TRBV12-4 to TRBJ1-4; D is possibly TRBD1 (6 bases). V was cut by 6 bases and J by 5 bases, with 10 bases left in between. This CDR3 spans 13 amino acids. The CDR3 coding sequence is TGTGCCAGCAGGGTGCAGGGGAATGAAAAACTGTTTTTT. Translation gives CASRVQGNEKLFF.

The J gene is TRBJ1-2, the V gene TRBV7-3; 7 bases line up with TRBD1. The germline V gene has CDR1 SGHTA and CDR2 FQGTGA. Trimming removed 1 base from V and 4 bases from J; junction bases left unmatched: 3. The length of the CDR3 is 14 residues. CDR3 DNA sequence: TGTGCCAGCAGCTTAAGGGACAGCCTCTATGGCTACACCTTC. Translating gives CASSLRDSLYGYTF.

As regards this clone: Compared with germline, one end of the junction differs, possibly owing to a read error. The rearrangement links TRBV28 to TRBJ1-1; the D is unclear. CDR3 length: 12 amino acids. CDR1 and CDR2 (germline): MDHEN, SYDVKM. The CDR3 protein is CASSLSGSIRSF. The CDR3 DNA reads TGTGCCAGCAGTTTATCGGGGTCGATCCGGAGCTTT.

The chain carries TRBV4-1 and TRBJ1-4; 9 nucleotides line up with TRBD1. Losses at the gene ends were 1 base for V and 8 bases for J; bases not matched to a gene: 14. Per germline, CDR1 MGHRA and CDR2 YSYEKL. This CDR3 spans 18 amino acids. The CDR3 sequence: CASSQGVPLTGGREKLFF. In nucleotides, the CDR3 is TGCGCCAGCAGCCAAGGGGTTCCTTTGACAGGGGGTAGGGAAAAACTGTTTTTT.

This chain links TRBV27 with TRBJ2-1; TRBD2 agrees at 7 bases. Germline CDR1 reads MNHEY; CDR2 reads SMNVEV (reference sequence). V shed 6 bases, J shed 6 bases, and the junction held 5 bases outside the gene matches. The CDR3 covers 13 residues. CDR3 in DNA: TGTGCCAGCAGGGGGGGGGTACTCAATGAGCAGTTCTTC. Translated: CASRGGVLNEQFF.

The rearrangement uses TRBV6-1 and TRBJ1-6, with D hard to call. CDR1 and CDR2 (germline): MNHNS, SASEGT. The V gene lost 3 bases and the J gene lost 0 bases, with 12 bases spanning the gap. This CDR3 has 17 residues. Written as DNA, the CDR3 is TGTGCCAGCAGTGACAGGAGCCGGGGCTCCTATAATTCACCCCTCCACTTT. It translates to CASSDRSRGSYNSPLHF.

Turning to this clone: The identical CDR3 is also encoded by other nucleotide sequences in the sample. The gene calls are TRBV29-1 and TRBJ1-2, with a tentative D call TRBD1 (6 bases). Germline V gene lookup returns CDR1 SQVTM and CDR2 ANQGSEA. This CDR3 region has 12 residues. V lost 4 bases and J lost 7, with 13 bases in between. CDR3 in DNA: TGCAGCGTTGGCGGGGGGCGGGGTGGCTACACCTTC. Translating it yields CSVGGGRGGYTF. The complete variable domain, with remaining parts taken from reference TRBV29-1 and TRBJ1-2, reads SAVISQKPSRDICQRGTSLTIQCQVDSQVTMMFWYRQQPGQSLTLIATANQGSEATYESGFVIDKFPISRPNLTFSTLTVSNMSPEDSSIYLCSVGGGRGGYTFGSGTRLTVV.

The CDR3 DNA is TGCGCCAGCCGACCCCAGGGGGAAAATGAGCAGTTCTTC. It is translated as CASRPQGENEQFF. This chain connects TRBV5-1 to TRBJ2-1; TRBD1 matches at 7 bases. Per the germline V gene, CDR1 is SGHRS and CDR2 is YFSETQ. This CDR3 has 13 amino acids. The V and J ends lost 7 bases and 7 bases, in that order; junction bases with no gene match: 8.

The chain joins TRBV5-4 to TRBJ2-2; D is unclear. In germline, CDR1 is SGHNT, CDR2 YYREEE (reference sequence). V was cut by 0 bases and J by 5 bases, with 14 bases left in between. CDR3 length: 16 amino acids. The CDR3 reads CASSLGTRQGTGELFF. The CDR3 DNA follows: TGTGCCAGCAGCTTGGGCACAAGACAAGGTACCGGGGAGCTGTTTTTT. Variable domain in full (rest from reference TRBV5-4 and TRBJ2-2): ETGVTQSPTHLIKTRGQQVTLRCSSQSGHNTVSWYQQALGQGPQFIFQYYREEENGRGNFPPRFSGLQFPNYSSELNVNALELDDSALYLCASSLGTRQGTGELFFGEGSRLTVL.

The chain links TRBV27 to TRBJ1-4; possibly TRBD1 for D (6 bases). Between the trimmed V and J ends, which lost 6 bases and 7 bases, there was a span of 18 bases. Per germline, CDR1 MNHEY and CDR2 SMNVEV (reference sequence). The CDR3 is made up of 15 amino acids. CDR3 sequence: CASSLTGGEAEKLFF. DNA of the CDR3: TGTGCCAGCAGCTTGACAGGAGGAGAGGCTGAAAAACTGTTTTTT. Based on the CDR3 plus reference TRBV27 and TRBJ1-4, the full variable domain is EAQVTQNPRYLITVTGKKLTVTCSQNMNHEYMSWYRQDPGLGLRQIYYSMNVEVTDKGDVPEGYKVSRKEKRNFPLILESPSPNQTSLYFCASSLTGGEAEKLFFGSGTQLSVL.

This chain connects TRBV29-1 to TRBJ1-2, with TRBD1 matching 10 bases. V gave up 2 bases and J gave up 8 bases; unmatched junction bases: 11. Per germline, CDR1 SQVTM and CDR2 ANQGSEA. The CDR3 spans 15 residues. CDR3 sequence (DNA): TGCAGCGTTGAAAGGGACAGGGGCATCGCGAGGGGCTACACCTTC. Amino acid sequence: CSVERDRGIARGYTF. Together with reference TRBV29-1 and TRBJ1-2, the CDR3 gives the full variable domain: SAVISQKPSRDICQRGTSLTIQCQVDSQVTMMFWYRQQPGQSLTLIATANQGSEATYESGFVIDKFPISRPNLTFSTLTVSNMSPEDSSIYLCSVERDRGIARGYTFGSGTRLTVV.

The rearrangement links TRBV6-5 to TRBJ1-2; D is undetermined. V was trimmed by 5 bases and J by 5 bases, leaving 9 bases between them. Germline V gives CDR1 MNHEY, CDR2 SVGAGI. The CDR3 has 12 residues. The CDR3: CASSNTDYGYTF. The CDR3 DNA is TGTGCCAGCAGTAACACAGATTATGGCTACACCTTC.

The V and J genes are TRBV6-4 and TRBJ2-3; TRBD1 agrees at 9 bases. J lost 3 bases, V lost 4 bases, and 8 bases had no gene match. The germline CDR1 and CDR2 sequences are MRHNA and SNTAGT. The CDR3 is 16 amino acids. For the CDR3, the DNA is TGTGCCAGCAGTGCTTGGGGACAGGGCGAGACAGATACGCAGTATTTT. This gives the protein CASSAWGQGETDTQYF.

The chain combines TRBV28 with TRBJ1-2; the D gene is possibly TRBD1 (6 bases). V lost 6 bases, J lost 12 bases, and 23 bases lay in between. This CDR3 is 14 amino acids long. CDR1 and CDR2 from the germline V gene are MDHEN and SYDVKM. The CDR3 sequence: CASSGQLIVSLDTF. The CDR3 bases are TGTGCCAGCAGCGGACAGCTCATTGTCTCTTTGGACACCTTC.

The chain uses TRBV12-3 or TRBV12-4 and TRBJ1-1, with TRBD1 identical over 7 bases. The CDR3 extends over 13 amino acids. V lost 6 bases, J lost 6 bases, and 7 bases stayed unmatched. Here the CDR3 reads CASSTTGSAEAFF. CDR3 nucleotides: TGTGCCAGCAGCACGACAGGGTCGGCTGAAGCTTTCTTT.

The gene calls are TRBV7-9 and TRBJ1-1; perhaps TRBD1 as D (5 bases). Germline CDR1 and CDR2: SEHNR and FQNEAQ (reference sequence). The CDR3 runs 14 residues. The V end was cut by 5 bases, the J end by 7 bases, with 17 bases between. CDR3 in DNA: TGTGCCAGCAGCCCTTACGGGGGAGATGGTGAAGCTTTCTTT. This gives the protein CASSPYGGDGEAFF.

In nucleotides, the CDR3 is TGTGCCAGCAGCCTCGGGGGGGTAACTGAAGCTTTCTTT. Its protein product is CASSLGGVTEAFF. The chain combines TRBV7-3 with TRBJ1-1; D perhaps matches TRBD1 (5 bases). Trimming cost V 5 bases and J 5 bases, with 12 bases left between them. This CDR3 spans 13 amino acids. CDR1 SGHTA and CDR2 FQGTGA come from the germline V gene.

This chain uses TRBV7-6 with TRBJ2-7; TRBD2 agrees at 8 bases. Germline-derived CDR1 and CDR2 are SGHVS and FNYEAQ. The length of the CDR3 is 13 residues. With V trimmed by 5 bases and J by 7 bases, 7 bases remained unmatched. The CDR3 sequence: CASSSSGTLEQYF. For the CDR3, the DNA is TGTGCCAGCAGCAGTAGCGGGACGTTAGAGCAGTACTTC.

V is TRBV19 and J is TRBJ2-1; 10 bases agree with TRBD2. This CDR3 has 17 amino acids. Germline CDR1 is LNHDA and CDR2 is SQIVND (reference sequence). V trimming: 1 base; J trimming: 1 base; junction bases outside the gene matches: 4. The CDR3 DNA reads TGTGCCAGTAGTATAGTACGACTAGCGGGTTCCTACAATGAGCAGTTCTTC. Protein sequence: CASSIVRLAGSYNEQFF.

The chain recombines TRBV3-1 (or the pseudogene TRBV3-2) with TRBJ1-1; D not certain. The germline V gene encodes CDR1 LGHDT and CDR2 YNNKEL (reference sequence). V was shortened by 0 bases and J by 1 base, with 3 bases between the two germline ends. This CDR3 contains 13 residues. This chain's CDR3 is CASSQDKNTEAFF. DNA of the CDR3: TGTGCCAGCAGCCAAGATAAGAACACTGAAGCTTTCTTT.

The CDR3 DNA reads TGTGCCAGCGGACAGGGCGTGCCTCGAAAACTGTTTTTT. Encoded protein: CASGQGVPRKLFF. The chain is built from TRBV28 and TRBJ1-4, with 8 bases lining up with TRBD1. This CDR3 region has 13 residues. V gave up 8 bases and J gave up 10 bases; unmatched junction bases: 9. Germline V lookup: CDR1 MDHEN, CDR2 SYDVKM.

The chain links TRBV27 to TRBJ1-2, with 12 bases fitting TRBD1. V lost 6 bases to trimming and J lost 7 bases; unmatched junction nucleotides: 6. There are 14 residues in the CDR3. Per germline, CDR1 MNHEY and CDR2 SMNVEV (reference sequence). CDR3 sequence (DNA): TGTGCCAGCAGCGTGGGACAGGGGGCTGTTGGCTACACCTTC. Encoded protein: CASSVGQGAVGYTF.

This sequence joins TRBV28 and TRBJ2-3; D unclear. The CDR3 loop spans 11 amino acids. Looked up from germline, CDR1 is MDHEN and CDR2 is SYDVKM. V was clipped by 3 bases and J by 6 bases, with 4 bases between them. DNA for the CDR3: TGTGCCAGCAGTTTCTCGGATACGCAGTATTTT. Translating it yields CASSFSDTQYF.